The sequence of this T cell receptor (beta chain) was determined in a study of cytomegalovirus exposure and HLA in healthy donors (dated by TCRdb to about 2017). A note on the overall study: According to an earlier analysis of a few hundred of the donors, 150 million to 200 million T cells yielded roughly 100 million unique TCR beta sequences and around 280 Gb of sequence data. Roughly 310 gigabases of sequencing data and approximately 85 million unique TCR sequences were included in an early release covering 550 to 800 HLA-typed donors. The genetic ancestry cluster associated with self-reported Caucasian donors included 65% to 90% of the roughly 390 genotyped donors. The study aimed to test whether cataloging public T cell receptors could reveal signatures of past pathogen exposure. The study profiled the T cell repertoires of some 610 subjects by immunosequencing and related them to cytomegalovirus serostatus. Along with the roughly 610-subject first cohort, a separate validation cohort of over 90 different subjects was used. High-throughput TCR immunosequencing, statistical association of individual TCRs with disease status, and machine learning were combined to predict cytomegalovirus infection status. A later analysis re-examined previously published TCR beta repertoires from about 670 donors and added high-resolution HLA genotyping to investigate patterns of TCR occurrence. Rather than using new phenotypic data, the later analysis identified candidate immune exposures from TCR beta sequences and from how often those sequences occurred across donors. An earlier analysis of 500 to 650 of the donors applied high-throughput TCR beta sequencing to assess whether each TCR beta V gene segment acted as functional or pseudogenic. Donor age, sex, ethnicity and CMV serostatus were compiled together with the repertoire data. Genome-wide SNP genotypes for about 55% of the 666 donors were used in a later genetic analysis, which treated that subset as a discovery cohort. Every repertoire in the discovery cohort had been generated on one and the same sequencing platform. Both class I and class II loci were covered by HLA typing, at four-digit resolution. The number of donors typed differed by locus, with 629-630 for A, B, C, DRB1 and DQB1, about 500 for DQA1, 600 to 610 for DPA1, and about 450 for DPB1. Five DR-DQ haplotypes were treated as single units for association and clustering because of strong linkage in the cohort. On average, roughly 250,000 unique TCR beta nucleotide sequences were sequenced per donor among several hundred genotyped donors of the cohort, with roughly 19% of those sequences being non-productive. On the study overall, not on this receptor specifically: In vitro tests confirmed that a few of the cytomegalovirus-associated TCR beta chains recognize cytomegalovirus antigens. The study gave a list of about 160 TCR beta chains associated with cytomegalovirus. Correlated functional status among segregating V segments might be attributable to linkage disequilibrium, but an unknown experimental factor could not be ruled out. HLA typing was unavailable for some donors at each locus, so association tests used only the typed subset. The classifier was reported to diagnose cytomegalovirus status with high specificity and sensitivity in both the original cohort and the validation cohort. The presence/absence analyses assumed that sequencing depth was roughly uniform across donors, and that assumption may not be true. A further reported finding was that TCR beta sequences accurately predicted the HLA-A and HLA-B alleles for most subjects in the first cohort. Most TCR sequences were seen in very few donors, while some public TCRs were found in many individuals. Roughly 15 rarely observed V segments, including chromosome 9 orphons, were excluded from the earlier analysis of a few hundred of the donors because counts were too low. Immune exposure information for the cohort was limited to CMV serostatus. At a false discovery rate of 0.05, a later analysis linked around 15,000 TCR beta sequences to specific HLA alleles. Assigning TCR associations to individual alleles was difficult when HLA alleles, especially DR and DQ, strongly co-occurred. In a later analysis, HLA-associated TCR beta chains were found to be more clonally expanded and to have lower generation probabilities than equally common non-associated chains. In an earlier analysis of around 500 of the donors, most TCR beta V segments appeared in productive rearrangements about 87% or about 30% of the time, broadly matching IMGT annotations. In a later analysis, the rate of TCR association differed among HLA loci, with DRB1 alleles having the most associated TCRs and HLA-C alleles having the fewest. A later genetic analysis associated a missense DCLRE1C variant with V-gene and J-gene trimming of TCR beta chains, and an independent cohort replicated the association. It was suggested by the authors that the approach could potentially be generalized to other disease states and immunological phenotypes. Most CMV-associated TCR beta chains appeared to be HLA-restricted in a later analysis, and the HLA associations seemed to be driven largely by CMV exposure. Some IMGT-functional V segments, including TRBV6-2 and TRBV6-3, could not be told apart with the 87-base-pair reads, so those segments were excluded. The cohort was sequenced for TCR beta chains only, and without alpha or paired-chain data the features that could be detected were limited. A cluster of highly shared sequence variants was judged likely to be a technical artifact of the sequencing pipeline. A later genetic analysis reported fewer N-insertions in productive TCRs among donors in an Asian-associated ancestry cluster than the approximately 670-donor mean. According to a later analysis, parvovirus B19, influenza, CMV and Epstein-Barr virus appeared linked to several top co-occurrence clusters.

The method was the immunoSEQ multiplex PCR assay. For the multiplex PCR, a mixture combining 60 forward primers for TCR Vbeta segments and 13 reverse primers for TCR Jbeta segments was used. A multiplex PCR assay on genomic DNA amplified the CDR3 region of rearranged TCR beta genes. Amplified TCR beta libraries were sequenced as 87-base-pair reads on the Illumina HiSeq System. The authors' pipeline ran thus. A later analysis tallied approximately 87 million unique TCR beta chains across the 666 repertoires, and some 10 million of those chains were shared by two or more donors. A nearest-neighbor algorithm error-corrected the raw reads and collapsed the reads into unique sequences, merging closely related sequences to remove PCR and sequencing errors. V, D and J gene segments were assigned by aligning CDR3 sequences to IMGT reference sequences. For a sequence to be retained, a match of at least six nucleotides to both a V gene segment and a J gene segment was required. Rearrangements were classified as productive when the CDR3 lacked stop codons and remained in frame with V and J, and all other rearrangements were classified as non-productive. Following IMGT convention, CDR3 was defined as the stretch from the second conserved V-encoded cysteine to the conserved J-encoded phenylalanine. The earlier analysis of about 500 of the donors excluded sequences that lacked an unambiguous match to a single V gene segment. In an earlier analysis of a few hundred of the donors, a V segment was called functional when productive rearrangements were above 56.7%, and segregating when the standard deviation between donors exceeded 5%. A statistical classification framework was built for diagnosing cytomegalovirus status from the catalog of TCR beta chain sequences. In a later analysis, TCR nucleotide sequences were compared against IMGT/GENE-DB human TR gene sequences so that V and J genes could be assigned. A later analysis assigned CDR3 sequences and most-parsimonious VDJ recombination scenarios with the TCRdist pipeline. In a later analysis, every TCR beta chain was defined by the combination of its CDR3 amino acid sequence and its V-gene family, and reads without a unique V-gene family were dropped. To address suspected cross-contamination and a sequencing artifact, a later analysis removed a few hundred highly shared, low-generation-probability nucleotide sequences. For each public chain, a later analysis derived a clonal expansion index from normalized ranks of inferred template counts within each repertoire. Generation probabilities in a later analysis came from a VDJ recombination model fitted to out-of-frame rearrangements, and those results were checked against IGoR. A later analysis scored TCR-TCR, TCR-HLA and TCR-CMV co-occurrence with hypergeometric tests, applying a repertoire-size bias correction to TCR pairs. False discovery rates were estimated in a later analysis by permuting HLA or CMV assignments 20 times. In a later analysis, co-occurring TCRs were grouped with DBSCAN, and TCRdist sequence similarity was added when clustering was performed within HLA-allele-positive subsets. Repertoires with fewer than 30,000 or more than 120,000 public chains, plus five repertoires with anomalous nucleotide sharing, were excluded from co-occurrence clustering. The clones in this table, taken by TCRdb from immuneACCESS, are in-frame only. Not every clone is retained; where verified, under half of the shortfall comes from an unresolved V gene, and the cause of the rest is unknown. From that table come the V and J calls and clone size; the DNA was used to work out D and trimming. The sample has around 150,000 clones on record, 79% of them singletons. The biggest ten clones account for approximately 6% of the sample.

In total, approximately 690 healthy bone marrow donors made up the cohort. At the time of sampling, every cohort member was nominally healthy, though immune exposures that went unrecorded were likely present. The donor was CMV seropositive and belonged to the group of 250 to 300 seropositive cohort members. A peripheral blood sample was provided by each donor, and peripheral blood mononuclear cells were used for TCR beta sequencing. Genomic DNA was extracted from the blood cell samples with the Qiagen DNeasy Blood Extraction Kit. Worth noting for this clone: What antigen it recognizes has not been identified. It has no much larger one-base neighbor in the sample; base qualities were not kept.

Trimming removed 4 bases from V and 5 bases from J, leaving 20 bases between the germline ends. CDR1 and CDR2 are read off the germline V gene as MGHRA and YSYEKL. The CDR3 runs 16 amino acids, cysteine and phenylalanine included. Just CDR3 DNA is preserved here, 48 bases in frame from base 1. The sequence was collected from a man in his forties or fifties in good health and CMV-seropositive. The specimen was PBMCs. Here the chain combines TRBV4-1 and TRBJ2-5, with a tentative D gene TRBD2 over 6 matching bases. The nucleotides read TGCGCCAGCAGCCGAGGACCGGGAGTACTCATGGAGACCCAGTACTTC. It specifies CASSRGPGVLMETQYF.